This T cell receptor (beta chain) was recorded in a study of monozygotic twins with inflammatory bowel disease (dated by TCRdb to about 2019). About the full investigation: A total of approximately 28 monozygotic twin pairs were included in the full study, comprising nine German pairs (four IBD-concordant, five IBD-discordant) and 19 IBD-discordant Danish pairs. The search for disease-associated traits relied mainly on comparing IBD patients with their genetically identical healthy co-twins within discordant pairs. Each individual had, on average, about 151 000 unique TCRalpha sequences and 181 000 unique TCRbeta sequences available for analysis.

CDR1 and CDR2 are drawn from the germline V gene (reference sequence): DFQATT, SNEGSKA. The CDR3 numbers 15 residues from cysteine through phenylalanine. DNA for this receptor is not on file. A roughly 2.6 ml peripheral blood sample was drawn into PAXgene tubes per donor and stored at -80°C. Without T cell sorting, total RNA was isolated from whole blood using the PAXgene blood miRNA kit on an automated QIAcube. Peripheral blood from monozygotic twin pairs, either concordant or discordant for inflammatory bowel disease, underwent deep TCRalpha and TCRbeta repertoire profiling that used unique molecular barcoding. For every twin pair, smoking habits were documented, and each individual was categorised as a current, former or never smoker. Points on this clonotype: Its target antigen remains unknown.

The library was built by means of 5' RACE. Preparation of each TCR library used around 3,500 ng of total RNA. For each sample, cDNA synthesis was carried out in eight separate reactions using SMARTScribe reverse transcriptase. Unique molecular identifiers containing a 6-nucleotide sample barcode were introduced through template switching during cDNA synthesis. TCRalpha and TCRbeta cDNA was amplified in two nested PCRs of approximately 17 and 9 cycles, and bead purification was carried out after each PCR. Before amplification, cDNA was treated with uracil DNA-glycosylase and purified using the QIAquick PCR purification kit. The second PCR added Illumina TruSeq-compatible adapters along with sample-specific barcodes. Library quality and concentration were checked on TapeStation and Qubit, and libraries were pooled at about 5 ng each. The pooled libraries were sequenced with 2 x 100 bp reads and custom sequencing primers on an Illumina HiSeq2500 single-index Rapid Run. The original pipeline was this. PCR and sequencing errors were corrected by UMI-based consensus assembly using MiGEC version 1.2.6. MiXCR version 2.1.1 was used for V(D)J alignment, clonotype assembly and CDR3 extraction. Normalisation of gene usage, clonotype sharing and MAIT/NKT TCR abundance was achieved by analysing the top 1000, 10 000 and 20 000 clonotypes per sample. After downsampling to 27 000 UMIs, diversity was calculated as the inverse Simpson index using the vegan R package. Paired Mann-Whitney U tests on discordant twin pairs were used, with Benjamini-Hochberg multiple-testing correction. Through TCRdb reprocessing, the reads give one entry per CDR3 protein sequence; DNA is omitted. The V and J calls were not made by the authors but by TCRdb's processing. The record for this sample contains about 140,000 distinct CDR3 sequences. The top ten clones comprise around 2.5% of the sample.

What the research found in general, with its limitations: Because patients received different immunosuppressive treatments, the repertoires may have picked up extra background noise and variability between individuals. Measured by the inverse Simpson index, TCRbeta repertoire diversity was lower in IBD patients than in their healthy co-twins. Fewer clonotypes were shared with other individuals by IBD patients than by healthy twins, most markedly in patients showing signs of disease activity. No single strong signal or clonotype linked to IBD turned up in the results, so the idea that one exists was not supported. Repertoire similarity did not differ between concordant and discordant twins, which could be due to limited statistical power. The analysis was unable to tell different T cell subtypes apart.

The sample taken for sequencing was blood. The sequence derives from a human donor with ulcerative colitis or Crohn's disease, or a healthy co-twin of an affected twin (not recorded which). The chain uses TRBV20-1 and TRBJ1-4; without DNA, the TCRdb call of TRBD1 cannot be checked. The encoded CDR3 is CSARGQGSWNEKLFF.